Described below is a single TCR beta chain sequence and its context. The data derive from a study of blood T cell repertoires in COVID-19. Turning to the study itself: From T cells, B-cell-depleted T cells, or PBMCs came the material, which was cDNA or gDNA.

Here immunoSEQ multiplex PCR was the method, and the copy in TCRdb shows in-frame clones only, minus some. This sample has approximately 68,000 clones, with approximately 84% found just once. Material for sequencing was peripheral blood. The receptor's source is a man in his 70s with active or convalescent COVID-19.

Written as DNA, the CDR3 is TGCGCCAGCAGCACCGACAGGGGACGCTATGGCTACACCTTC. This translates into CASSTDRGRYGYTF. The gene calls are TRBV5-1 and TRBJ1-2, with TRBD1 identical over 8 bases. The J segment lost 4 bases and the V segment lost 4 bases, leaving 6 bases of the junction unmatched. This CDR3 has 14 residues. Germline V gives CDR1 SGHRS, CDR2 YFSETQ.